Sequencing of this T cell receptor delta chain was carried out in a study of γδ T cells in repeated Plasmodium falciparum infection. General study results and limits: Over time and infection, Vgamma9/Vdelta2+ repertoires remained highly stable and polyclonal.

Germline V CDR1 and CDR2: TSWWSYY, QGS. CDR3 length equals 25 residues. This clone was seen a handful of times. The antigen remains undetermined. Since a far larger clone is one base different, this is likely a read error. Other DNA sequences in this specimen translate into the identical CDR3. TCRdb re-called the multiplex PCR reads using CATT. The table lists approximately 50,000 delta-chain clones, 1.9% of them singletons. Bulk repertoires came from Vgamma9/Vdelta2+ or Vdelta2-negative gammadelta T cells flow-sorted from PBMC. This sequence joins TRDV1 and TRDJ1, with 13 bases matching TRDD3. The sample taken for sequencing was gamma-delta T cells from blood. This receptor was obtained from a pool of human donors (malaria-infected and uninfected, not separated). Here the CDR3 DNA reads TGTGCTCTTGGGGAACTAGTTCCTAAGGGGCTTATACTGGGGGATACGCCCGTTTGCACCGATAAACTTATCTTT. This encodes CALGELVPKGLILGDTPVCTDKLIF.